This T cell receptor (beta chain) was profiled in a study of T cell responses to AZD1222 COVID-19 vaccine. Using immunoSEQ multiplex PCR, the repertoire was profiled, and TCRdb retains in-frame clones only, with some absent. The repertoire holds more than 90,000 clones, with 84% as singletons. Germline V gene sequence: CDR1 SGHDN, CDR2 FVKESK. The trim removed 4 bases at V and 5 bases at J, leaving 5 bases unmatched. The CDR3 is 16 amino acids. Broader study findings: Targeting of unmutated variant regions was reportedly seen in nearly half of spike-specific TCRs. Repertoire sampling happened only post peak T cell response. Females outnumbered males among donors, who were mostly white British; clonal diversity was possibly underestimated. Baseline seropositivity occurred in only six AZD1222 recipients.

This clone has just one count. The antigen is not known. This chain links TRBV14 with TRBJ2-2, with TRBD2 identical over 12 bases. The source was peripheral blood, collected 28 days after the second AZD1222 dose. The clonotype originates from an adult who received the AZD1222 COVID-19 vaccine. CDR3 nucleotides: TGTGCCAGCAGCCTGACTAGCGGGGGTTGGACCGGGGAGCTGTTTTTT. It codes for CASSLTSGGWTGELFF.